The T cell receptor (beta chain) described here comes from a study of blood T cell repertoires in COVID-19. The table came from immunoSEQ multiplex PCR; TCRdb's copy has only in-frame clones and leaves some out. In the table there are tens of thousands of clones, roughly four fifths of which are singletons. This CDR3 spans 14 amino acids. V lost 3 bases and J lost 2; bases outside the gene matches: 3. Germline V gives CDR1 SGHTA, CDR2 FQGNSA. The Seattle site enrolled patients during active infection and followed them longitudinally. The V call is TRBV7-2, the J call TRBJ2-7; TRBD2 matches 8 bases. Sequenced: peripheral blood. The clonotype originates from a man between 50 and 59 years old with COVID-19, enrolled during active disease. The CDR3 loop reads CASSLAGGTYEQYF. The CDR3 DNA reads TGTGCCAGCAGCTTGGCGGGAGGAACCTACGAGCAGTACTTC.